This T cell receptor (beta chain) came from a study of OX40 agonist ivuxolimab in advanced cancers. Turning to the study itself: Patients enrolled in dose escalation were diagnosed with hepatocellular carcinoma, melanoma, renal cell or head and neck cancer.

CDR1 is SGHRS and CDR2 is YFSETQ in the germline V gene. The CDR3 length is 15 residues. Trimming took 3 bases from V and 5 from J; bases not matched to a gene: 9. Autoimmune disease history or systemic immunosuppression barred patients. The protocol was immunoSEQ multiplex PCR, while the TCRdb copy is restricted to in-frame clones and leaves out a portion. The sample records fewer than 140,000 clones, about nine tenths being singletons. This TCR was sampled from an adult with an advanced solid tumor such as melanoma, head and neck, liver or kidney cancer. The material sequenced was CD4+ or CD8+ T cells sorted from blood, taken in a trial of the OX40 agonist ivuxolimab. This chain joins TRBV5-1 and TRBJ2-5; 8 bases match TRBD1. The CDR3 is CASSSGQGLGETQYF. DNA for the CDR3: TGCGCCAGCAGCTCAGGACAGGGTTTGGGTGAGACCCAGTACTTC.